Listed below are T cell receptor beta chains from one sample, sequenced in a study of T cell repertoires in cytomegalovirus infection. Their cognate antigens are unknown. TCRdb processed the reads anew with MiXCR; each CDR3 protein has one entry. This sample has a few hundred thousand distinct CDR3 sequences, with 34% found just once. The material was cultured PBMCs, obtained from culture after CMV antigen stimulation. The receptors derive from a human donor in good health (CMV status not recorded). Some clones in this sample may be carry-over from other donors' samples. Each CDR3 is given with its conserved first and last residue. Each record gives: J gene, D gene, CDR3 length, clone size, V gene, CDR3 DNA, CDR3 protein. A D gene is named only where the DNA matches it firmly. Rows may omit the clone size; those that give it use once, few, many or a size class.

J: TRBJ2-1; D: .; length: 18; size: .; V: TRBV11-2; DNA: TGTGCCAGCAGCTTAGTAGGTAGCGGACGAGGACAGGTCAATGAGCAGTTCTTC; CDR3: CASSLVGSGRGQVNEQFF
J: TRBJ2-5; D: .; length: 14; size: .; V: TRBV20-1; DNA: TGCAGTGCTAGGCCGGGGAACGGGGAAGAGACCCAGTACTTC; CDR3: CSARPGNGEETQYF
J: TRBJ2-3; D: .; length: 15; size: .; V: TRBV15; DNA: TGTGCCACCAGCAGAGATCGAGGAGGAGCAGATACGCAGTATTTT; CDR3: CATSRDRGGADTQYF
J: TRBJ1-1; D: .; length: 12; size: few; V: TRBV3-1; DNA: TGTGCCAGCAGCCAGATTAACACTGAAGCTTTCTTT; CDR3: CASSQINTEAFF
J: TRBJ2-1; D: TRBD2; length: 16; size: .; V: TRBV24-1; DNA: TGTGCCACCAGTGAGCGGGGGGGAGGGCGAATCCATGAGCAGTTCTTC; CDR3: CATSERGGGRIHEQFF
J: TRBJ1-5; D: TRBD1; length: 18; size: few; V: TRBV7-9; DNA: TGTGCCAGCAGCTCACCGCCACAGGGGCCAGGAGGGGGTCAGCCCCAGCATTTT; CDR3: CASSSPPQGPGGGQPQHF
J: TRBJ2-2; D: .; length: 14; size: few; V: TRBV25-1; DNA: TGTGCCAGCAGTGAATTGTGGGAAACCGGGGAGCTGTTTTTT; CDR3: CASSELWETGELFF
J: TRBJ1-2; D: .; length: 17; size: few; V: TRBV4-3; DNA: TGCGCCAGCAGCCAAGGGGGACGACTCGACAGCGCGTATGGCTACACCTTC; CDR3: CASSQGGRLDSAYGYTF
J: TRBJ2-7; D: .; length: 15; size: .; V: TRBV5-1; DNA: TGCGCCAGCAGCTTGGGTCCAGGGTTTCGGGGCGAGCAGTACTTC; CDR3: CASSLGPGFRGEQYF
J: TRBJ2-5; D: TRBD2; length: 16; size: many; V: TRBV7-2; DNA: TGTGCCAGCAGCTTAGCAGGACTAGCGGGAGTGGAGACCCAGTACTTC; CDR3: CASSLAGLAGVETQYF
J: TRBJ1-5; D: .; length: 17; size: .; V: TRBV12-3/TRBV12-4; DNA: TGTGCCAGCAAAGGGGGAAAGGGGAACCCAAGCAATCAGCCCCAGCATTTT; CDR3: CASKGGKGNPSNQPQHF
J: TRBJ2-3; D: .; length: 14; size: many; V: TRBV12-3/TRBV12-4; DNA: TGTGCCAGCAGTTTTTATCAGGGAAGAGATACGCAGTATTTT; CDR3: CASSFYQGRDTQYF
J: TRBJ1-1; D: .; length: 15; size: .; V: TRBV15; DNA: TGTGCCACCAGCAGAGACTCGACAGGTTACACTGAAGCTTTCTTT; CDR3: CATSRDSTGYTEAFF
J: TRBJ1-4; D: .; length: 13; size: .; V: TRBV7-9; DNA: TGTGCCAGCGCCGCGGGGGGCAAAGAAAAACTGTTTTTT; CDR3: CASAAGGKEKLFF
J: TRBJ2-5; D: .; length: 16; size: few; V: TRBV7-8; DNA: TGTGCCAGCAGCTTAGTTTTAGCGGAATATCAAGAGACCCAGTACTTC; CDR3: CASSLVLAEYQETQYF
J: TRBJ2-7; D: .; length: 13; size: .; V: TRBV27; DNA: TGTGCCAGCAGTTTATTTCTGGTGGGCGAGCAGTACTTC; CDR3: CASSLFLVGEQYF
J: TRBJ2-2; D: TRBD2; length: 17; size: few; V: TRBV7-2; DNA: TGTGCCAGCAGCTTAGTAGCGGGAGGCGGTCTGGTCGGGGAGCTGTTTTTT; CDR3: CASSLVAGGGLVGELFF
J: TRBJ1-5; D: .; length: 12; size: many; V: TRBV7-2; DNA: TGTGCCAGCAGCTTAGGTAATCAGCCCCAGCATTTT; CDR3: CASSLGNQPQHF
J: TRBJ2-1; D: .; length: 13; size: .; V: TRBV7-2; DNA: TGTGCCAGCAGCTCCGGGAGTTTCTATGAGCAGTTCTTC; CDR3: CASSSGSFYEQFF
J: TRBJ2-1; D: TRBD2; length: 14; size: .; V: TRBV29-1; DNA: TGCAGCGTTGCAGAACTAGCGTCCTACAATGAGCAGTTCTTC; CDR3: CSVAELASYNEQFF
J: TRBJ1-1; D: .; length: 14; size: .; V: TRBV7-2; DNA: TGTGCCAGCAGCTCCTCATGGGCGGGCACTGAAGCTTTCTTT; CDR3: CASSSSWAGTEAFF
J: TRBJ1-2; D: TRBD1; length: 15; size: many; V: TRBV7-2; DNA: TGTGCCAGCAGCTTTTCTCCGGGACAGGGGGCTACTCACGCCTTC; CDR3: CASSFSPGQGATHAF
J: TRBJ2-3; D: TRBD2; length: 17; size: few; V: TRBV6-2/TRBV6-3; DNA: TGTGCCAGCAGTTACGGGACTAGCTGGGGCAACACAGATACGCAGTATTTT; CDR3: CASSYGTSWGNTDTQYF
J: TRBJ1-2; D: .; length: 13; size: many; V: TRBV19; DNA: TGTGCCAGTAGATCTACACGGTCCGATGGCTACACCTTC; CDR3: CASRSTRSDGYTF
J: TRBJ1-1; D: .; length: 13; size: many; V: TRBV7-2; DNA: TGTGCCAGCAGCTTACAGAGGAACACTGAAGCTTTCTTT; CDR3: CASSLQRNTEAFF
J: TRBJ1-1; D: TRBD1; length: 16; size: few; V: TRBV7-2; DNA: TGTGCCAGCAGCTTAGCCCCGACAGGGTTGAACACTGAAGCTTTCTTT; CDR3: CASSLAPTGLNTEAFF
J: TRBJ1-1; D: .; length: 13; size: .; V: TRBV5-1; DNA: TGCGCCAGCAGCTTGATAGACGAATCTGAAGCTTTCTTT; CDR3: CASSLIDESEAFF
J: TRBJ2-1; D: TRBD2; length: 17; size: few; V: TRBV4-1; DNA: TGCGCCAGCAGCCAAGCTAGCGGGAGTCACTCCTACAATGAGCAGTTCTTC; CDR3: CASSQASGSHSYNEQFF
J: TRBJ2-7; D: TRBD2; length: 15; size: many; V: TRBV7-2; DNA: TGTGCCAGCAGCTTCACTAGCGGGAGCTCCTACGAGCAGTACTTC; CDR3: CASSFTSGSSYEQYF
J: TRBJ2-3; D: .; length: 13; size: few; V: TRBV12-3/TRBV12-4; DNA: TGTGCCAGCAGTCGCGCCGCCACAGATACGCAGTATTTT; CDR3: CASSRAATDTQYF
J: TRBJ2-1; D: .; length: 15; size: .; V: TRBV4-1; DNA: TGCGCCAGCAGCCCACTCCTCCACGGGTCCGATGAGCAGTTCTTC; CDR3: CASSPLLHGSDEQFF
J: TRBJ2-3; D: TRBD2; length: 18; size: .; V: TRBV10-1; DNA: TGCGCCAGCAGTGGGGCTAGCGGGAGGACCCTTGGCACAGATACGCAGTATTTT; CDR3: CASSGASGRTLGTDTQYF
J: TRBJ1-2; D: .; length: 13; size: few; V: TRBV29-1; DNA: TGCAGCGCTCAGGGGAATGAAGTCTATGGCTACACCTTC; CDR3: CSAQGNEVYGYTF
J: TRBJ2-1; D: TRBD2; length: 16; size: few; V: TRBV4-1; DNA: TGCGCCAGCAGCCAAGTTGGCAAGCGGGGATACAATGAGCAGTTCTTC; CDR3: CASSQVGKRGYNEQFF
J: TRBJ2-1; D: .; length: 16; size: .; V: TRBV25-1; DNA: TGTGCCAGCAGTGACGGGGACGAGGGTTTAGCGAATGAGCAGTTCTTC; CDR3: CASSDGDEGLANEQFF
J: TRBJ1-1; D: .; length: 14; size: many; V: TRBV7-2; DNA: TGTGCCAGCAGGCCCACCCAGGAGAACACTGAAGCTTTCTTT; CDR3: CASRPTQENTEAFF
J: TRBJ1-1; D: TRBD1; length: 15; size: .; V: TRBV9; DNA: TGTGCCAGCAGCGTCGGACAGGGCCCGAACACTGAAGCTTTCTTT; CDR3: CASSVGQGPNTEAFF
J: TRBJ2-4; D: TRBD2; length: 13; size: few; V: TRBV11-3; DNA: TGTGCCAGCAGCTTTAGGGAGGGAAACATTCAGTACTTC; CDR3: CASSFREGNIQYF
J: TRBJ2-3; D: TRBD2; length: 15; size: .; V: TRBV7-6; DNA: TGTGCCAGCAGCAAACAAACTAGCGGCACAGATACGCAGTATTTT; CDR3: CASSKQTSGTDTQYF
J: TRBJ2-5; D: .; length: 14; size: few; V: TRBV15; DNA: TGTGCCACCAGCAGAGATCGAGCCCAAGAGACCCAGTACTTC; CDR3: CATSRDRAQETQYF
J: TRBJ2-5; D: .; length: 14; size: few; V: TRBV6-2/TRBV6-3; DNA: TGTGCCAGCCGGCCTTCGGTAGGGGGAGAGACCCAGTACTTC; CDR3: CASRPSVGGETQYF
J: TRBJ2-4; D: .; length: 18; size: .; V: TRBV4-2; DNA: TGTGCCAGCAGCCAAGATCCCCCCGGATTAGGGGTCAAAAACATTCAGTACTTC; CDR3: CASSQDPPGLGVKNIQYF
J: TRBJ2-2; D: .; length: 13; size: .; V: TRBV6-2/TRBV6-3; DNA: TGTGCCAGCAGGCGAAGAGATTTAAGGGAGCTGTTTTTT; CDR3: CASRRRDLRELFF
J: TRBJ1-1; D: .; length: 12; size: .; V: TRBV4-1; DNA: TGCGCCAGCAGCCAGAACCGGGACGGAGGAATCTTT; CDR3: CASSQNRDGGIF
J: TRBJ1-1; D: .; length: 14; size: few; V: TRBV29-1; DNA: TGCAGCGTTGAAGGGCCGGGGGCTAACACTGAAGCTTTCTTT; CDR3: CSVEGPGANTEAFF
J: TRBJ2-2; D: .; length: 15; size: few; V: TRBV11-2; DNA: TGTGCCAGCAGCTCTATCCCACAGGGTACCGGGGAGCTGTTTTTT; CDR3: CASSSIPQGTGELFF
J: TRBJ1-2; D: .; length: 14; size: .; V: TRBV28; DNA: TGTGCCAGCAGCCCCATGGGGGCCCTTTATGGCTACACCTTC; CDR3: CASSPMGALYGYTF